The next 32 T cell receptor beta chains were all read from a single sample in a study of identical twins. Via MiXCR, TCRdb re-called the 5' RACE reads, giving one row per CDR3 protein. This sample has 410,000 or so distinct CDR3 sequences, with about a fifth found just once. Material: naive T cells sorted from blood. The receptors here all came from a man aged 45-60 years in good health.

The CDR3 spells CASSLEAGGDSPLHF. The DNA for the CDR3 is TGTGCCAGCAGCTTGGAGGCGGGGGGTGATTCACCCCTCCACTTT. The gene calls are TRBV7-2 and TRBJ1-6, with D possibly being TRBD1 (5 bases). This CDR3 comprises 15 residues. The V gene lost 3 bases and the J gene lost 8 bases, with 14 bases spanning the gap. Per the germline V gene, CDR1 is SGHTA and CDR2 is FQGNSA.

Only a few counts were recorded for this clonotype. Written as DNA, the CDR3 is TGTGCCAGCCGCCGGTCCGGGGACAGCCCGGAAGACTCCTACGAGCAGTACTTC. Amino acids: CASRRSGDSPEDSYEQYF. The genes are TRBV6-1 and TRBJ2-7, with 7 bases identical to TRBD1. The CDR3 runs to 18 residues. Germline V lookup: CDR1 MNHNS, CDR2 SASEGT. With V trimmed by 8 bases and J by 0 bases, 19 bases remained unmatched.

This clonotype was seen only a few times. V gene TRBV18 combines with J gene TRBJ1-2; D might be TRBD1 (6 bases). From germline, CDR1 is KGHSH and CDR2 LQKENI. The CDR3 sequence is 13 residues long. V was pared by 6 bases and J by 4 bases, with 12 bases between. The CDR3 nucleotides are TGTGCCAGCTCCCGAGGGGGATCCTATGGCTACACCTTC. Its protein is CASSRGGSYGYTF.

The chain combines TRBV29-1 with TRBJ1-1; 7 bases map to TRBD1. Trimming took 5 bases from V and 1 from J; bases not matched to a gene: 10. Germline V CDR1 and CDR2: SQVTM, ANQGSEA. The CDR3 is 15 amino acids. CDR3 loop: CSVSYRGRENTEAFF. In nucleotides, the CDR3 is TGCAGCGTTTCTTACAGGGGAAGGGAGAACACTGAAGCTTTCTTT.

This rearrangement joins TRBV28 to TRBJ1-1; tentatively, D is TRBD1 (5 bases). Per germline, CDR1 MDHEN and CDR2 SYDVKM. Trimming shortened V by 5 bases and J by 10 bases, and 20 bases separated the two germline ends. CDR3 size: 14 residues. The chain's CDR3 is CASSNLGRALTAFF. In DNA, the CDR3 is TGTGCCAGCAGTAATTTGGGACGGGCCCTGACAGCTTTCTTT.

In its sample, this clonotype was seen a few times. CDR3 loop: CASSLSAIYGYTF. The CDR3 coding sequence is TGTGCCAGCAGTTTATCAGCGATCTATGGCTACACCTTC. The V call is TRBV27, the J call TRBJ1-2; the D is unclear. The CDR3 runs 13 residues. V lost 0 bases to trimming and J lost 4 bases, with 6 bases between them. Germline V lookup: CDR1 MNHEY, CDR2 SMNVEV (reference sequence).

The chain combines TRBV19 with TRBJ1-2, with 9 positions matching TRBD1. Unmatched junction bases numbered 3, after V lost 2 bases and J lost 5 bases. CDR3 size: 14 residues. Germline assignment: CDR1 LNHDA and CDR2 SQIVND (reference sequence). The CDR3 loop is CASSITGGSYGYTF. CDR3 DNA sequence: TGTGCCAGTAGTATAACAGGGGGCAGTTATGGCTACACCTTC.

This clonotype was counted ten times or more. The chain employs TRBV10-3 and TRBJ2-7; a weak D match, TRBD2 (5 bases). Trimming pared 2 bases from V and 1 base from J, leaving 12 bases between. CDR1 is ENHRY, CDR2 SYGVKD, per germline. This CDR3 region has 15 residues. The CDR3 here is CAISEGRTQSYEQYF. CDR3 coding DNA: TGTGCCATCAGTGAGGGGAGAACACAATCCTACGAGCAGTACTTC.

This clonotype was seen a handful of times. This chain links TRBV11-2 with TRBJ1-1, with TRBD1 as a possible D gene (5 bases). Germline values: CDR1 SGHAT, CDR2 FQNNGV. V lost 0 bases, J lost 1 base, and 12 bases lay in between. This CDR3 is built from 16 residues. The CDR3 sequence is CASSLDLQGWNTEAFF. CDR3 bases: TGTGCCAGCAGCTTAGATCTCCAGGGTTGGAACACTGAAGCTTTCTTT.

This clonotype has a count of ten or more. The J gene is TRBJ2-2, the V gene TRBV7-9; D gene unclear. The V end was cut by 0 bases, the J end by 0 bases, with 11 bases between. This CDR3 contains 17 residues. Germline loops: CDR1 SEHNR, CDR2 FQNEAQ (reference sequence). The CDR3 reads CASSLAPHWSNTGELFF. DNA for the CDR3: TGTGCCAGCAGCTTAGCGCCACATTGGTCGAACACCGGGGAGCTGTTTTTT.

This clonotype was seen a few times. The chain has TRBV15 and TRBJ2-1; 12 bases match TRBD2. The CDR3 has 18 residues. J was trimmed by 4 bases and V by 0 bases; bases with no gene match: 7. Germline CDR1 and CDR2: LNHNV and YYDKDF (reference sequence). Here the CDR3 reads CATSRDRTSGDLYNEQFF. The CDR3 coding sequence is TGTGCCACCAGCAGAGATAGGACTAGCGGGGACCTTTACAATGAGCAGTTCTTC.

In this sample, this clonotype turned up many times. The V call is TRBV20-1, the J call TRBJ1-1, with a possible D match to TRBD1 (5 bases). The CDR3 spans 13 residues. The germline V and J ends were trimmed by 1 base and 7 bases, with 13 bases remaining between them. Germline V lookup: CDR1 DFQATT, CDR2 SNEGSKA (reference sequence). CDR3 nucleotides: TGCAGTGCTAGAGTTTGGACAACCTATGAAGCTTTCTTT. Translated: CSARVWTTYEAFF.

This clonotype has a count of ten or more. This chain links TRBV12-3 or TRBV12-4 with TRBJ1-1; TRBD1 aligns across 10 bases. CDR3 length equals 14 residues. The J segment lost 5 bases and the V segment lost 5 bases, leaving 5 bases of the junction unmatched. The CDR3 DNA sequence: TGTGCCAGCAGTAAGACAGGGGGCCTGACTGAAGCTTTCTTT. Its translation is CASSKTGGLTEAFF.

This clonotype was seen only a few times. V and J are TRBV12-3 or TRBV12-4 and TRBJ2-7, with 7 bases identical to TRBD1. V shed 6 bases, J shed 0 bases, and the junction held 8 bases outside the gene matches. The CDR3 consists of 15 residues. Here the CDR3 DNA reads TGTGCCAGCAGCCGCCGCAGGGACAGCTCCTACGAGCAGTACTTC. Its protein is CASSRRRDSSYEQYF.

This clonotype was picked up many times. The chain joins TRBV20-1 to TRBJ2-1; 7 bases line up with TRBD2. Germline CDR1 is DFQATT and CDR2 is SNEGSKA (reference sequence). This CDR3 comprises 16 residues. With 3 bases clipped from V and 4 bases from J, the junction kept 12 bases outside the gene matches. The CDR3 reads CSASTPAGTLYNEQFF. The CDR3 DNA reads TGCAGTGCTAGTACACCAGCGGGAACCCTTTACAATGAGCAGTTCTTC.

DNA of the CDR3: TGCGCCAGCAGCCAAGATATGGGGGCCGGGGAGACCCAGTACTTC. Translation gives CASSQDMGAGETQYF. The rearrangement links TRBV4-3 to TRBJ2-5, with TRBD1 as a possible D gene (6 bases). Trimming shortened V by 0 bases and J by 5 bases, and 13 bases separated the two germline ends. Germline CDR1 is LGHNA and CDR2 is YSLEER. The CDR3 spans 15 residues.

The gene calls are TRBV20-1 and TRBJ2-1; the match to TRBD2 covers 8 bases. This CDR3 region has 15 residues. The germline V gene encodes CDR1 DFQATT and CDR2 SNEGSKA (reference sequence). The trim removed 5 bases at V and 3 bases at J, leaving 9 bases unmatched. The CDR3 DNA reads as TGCAGTGCTCCACGGGTTAGCGGGGTCTACAATGAGCAGTTCTTC. Its protein is CSAPRVSGVYNEQFF.

This clonotype was counted ten times or more. This rearrangement joins TRBV7-6 to TRBJ2-5; D call uncertain. Germline loops: CDR1 SGHVS, CDR2 FNYEAQ. V was cut by 5 bases and J by 0 bases, with 4 bases left in between. The CDR3 loop spans 12 amino acids. The CDR3 coding sequence is TGTGCCAGCAGCCCACACCAAGAGACCCAGTACTTC. Its translation: CASSPHQETQYF.

In the case of this clonotype: This may come from a read error, since a much larger clone is one base off. This rearrangement joins TRBV29-1 to TRBJ2-5, with D perhaps matching TRBD2 (5 bases). The CDR3 is made up of 14 amino acids. CDR1 and CDR2 from the germline V gene are SQVTM and ANQGSEA. V lost 5 bases and J lost 1, with 14 bases in between. The DNA for the CDR3 is TGCAGCGTTCGGAGAGGGAGCAGCCAAGAGACCCAGTACTTC. Protein sequence: CSVRRGSSQETQYF.

The rearrangement joins TRBV4-3 to TRBJ2-7; no firm D call. Trimming cost V 4 bases and J 3 bases, with 16 bases left between them. Germline assignment: CDR1 LGHNA and CDR2 YSLEER. The CDR3 is made up of 15 amino acids. CDR3 in DNA: TGCGCCAGCAGCCCCTCTCCGGGTTTTGGCTACGAGCAGTACTTC. Its protein product is CASSPSPGFGYEQYF.

The chain recombines TRBV20-1 with TRBJ2-1, with TRBD2 identical over 12 bases. CDR1 DFQATT and CDR2 SNEGSKA come from the germline V gene (reference sequence). Trimming took 6 bases from V and 7 from J; bases not matched to a gene: 7. The CDR3 spans 14 residues. The CDR3 is CSANLAGGPNEQFF. The CDR3 DNA reads TGCAGTGCGAACCTAGCGGGAGGGCCTAATGAGCAGTTCTTC.

The V call is TRBV12-3 or TRBV12-4, the J call TRBJ2-7; no definite D call. The V gene lost 6 bases and the J gene lost 5 bases, with 20 bases spanning the gap. The CDR3 length is 15 residues. In DNA, the CDR3 is TGTGCCAGCAGACGTACCGGCAATCTCCCCCACGAGCAGTACTTC. Protein product: CASRRTGNLPHEQYF.

This clonotype occurred a few times. V and J are TRBV10-3 and TRBJ2-7, with 11 positions matching TRBD1. Germline V lookup: CDR1 ENHRY, CDR2 SYGVKD. V dropped 6 bases and J dropped 5; count of bases not matched to a gene: 9. This CDR3 has 15 amino acids. The DNA of the CDR3 is TGTGCCATCAGGGGGGACAGGGGGTTTTCTGACGAGCAGTACTTC. It encodes CAIRGDRGFSDEQYF.

This clonotype was observed many times. The V call is TRBV7-8, the J call TRBJ2-4; tentatively, D is TRBD1 or TRBD2 (5 bases each). The CDR3 consists of 16 residues. With 2 bases removed from V and 2 bases from J, the gap between germline ends came to 13 bases. Germline values: CDR1 SGHVS, CDR2 FQNEAQ. The DNA of the CDR3 is TGTGCCAGCAGCTTACGCCGGGGCGAGACCAAAAACATTCAGTACTTC. Translation: CASSLRRGETKNIQYF. The whole variable domain, filled in from reference TRBV7-8 and TRBJ2-4, reads GAGVSQSPRYKVAKRGQDVALRCDPISGHVSLFWYQQALGQGPEFLTYFQNEAQLDKSGLPSDRFFAERPEGSVSTLKIQRTQQEDSAVYLCASSLRRGETKNIQYFGAGTRLSVL.

The chain combines TRBV27 with TRBJ2-7; 8 positions match TRBD1. The CDR3 contains 13 residues. Per germline, CDR1 MNHEY and CDR2 SMNVEV (reference sequence). Losses at the gene ends were 2 bases for V and 7 bases for J; bases not matched to a gene: 4. For the CDR3, the DNA is TGTGCCAGCAGTTTAGGACAGGGAAAGGAGCAGTACTTC. Protein: CASSLGQGKEQYF.

The table lists this clonotype with a few counts. This chain connects TRBV4-3 to TRBJ2-1; TRBD2 agrees at 9 bases. The CDR3 spans 16 residues. Germline loops: CDR1 LGHNA, CDR2 YSLEER. J lost 4 bases, V lost 3 bases, and 7 bases had no gene match. CDR3 sequence reads: CASSQRTSGPYNEQFF. CDR3 coding DNA: TGCGCCAGCAGCCAGCGCACTAGCGGGCCTTACAATGAGCAGTTCTTC.

This clonotype was counted many times. This rearrangement joins TRBV4-2 to TRBJ1-5, with D uncertain. The CDR3 has 16 amino acids. Germline assignment: CDR1 LGHNA and CDR2 YNFKEQ. V lost 0 bases and J 3 bases, leaving 12 bases between the germline ends. The CDR3 loop reads CASSQEGGRVNQPQHF. The CDR3 DNA reads TGTGCCAGCAGCCAAGAAGGTGGGAGGGTCAATCAGCCCCAGCATTTT.

This clonotype showed up many times. V usage is TRBV2 and J usage is TRBJ2-7; 10 bases agree with TRBD1. The CDR3 is 14 amino acids. The ends lost 7 bases at V and 2 bases at J; junction bases unmatched: 5. Germline V gene lookup returns CDR1 SNHLY and CDR2 FYNNEI. The CDR3, as DNA: TGTGCCAGCAAGCCGGGACAGGGGACCTACGAGCAGTACTTC. This encodes CASKPGQGTYEQYF.

V gene TRBV7-6 combines with J gene TRBJ2-1; D uncertain. The CDR3 sequence is 14 residues long. The germline V gene encodes CDR1 SGHVS and CDR2 FNYEAQ. The germline V and J ends were trimmed by 1 base and 3 bases, with 7 bases remaining between them. CDR3 bases: TGTGCCAGCAGCTTAGGCTACAGCTACAATGAGCAGTTCTTC. Residues: CASSLGYSYNEQFF.

This clonotype has ten or more counts. The V call is TRBV7-2, the J call TRBJ2-5, with 10 bases identical to TRBD1. Trimming cost V 1 base and J 5 bases; bases outside gene matches: 4. This CDR3 contains 15 residues. The germline gives CDR1 SGHTA, CDR2 FQGNSA. As DNA, the CDR3 is TGTGCCAGCAGCTTAGTGGGACAGGGGTGGGAGACCCAGTACTTC. Its protein is CASSLVGQGWETQYF. Combining the CDR3 with reference TRBV7-2 and TRBJ2-5 gives the whole variable domain GAGVSQSPSNKVTEKGKDVELRCDPISGHTALYWYRQSLGQGLEFLIYFQGNSAPDKSGLPSDRFSAERTGGSVSTLTIQRTQQEDSAVYLCASSLVGQGWETQYFGPGTRLLVL.

This clonotype came up a few times. The rearrangement uses TRBV18 and TRBJ1-1; D is unclear. The CDR3 contains 14 residues. Germline V CDR1 and CDR2: KGHSH, LQKENI. Trimming stripped 3 bases from V and 1 base from J, with 9 bases between. The DNA for the CDR3 is TGTGCCAGCTCACCTAATCGGGAGAACACTGAAGCTTTCTTT. This encodes CASSPNRENTEAFF.

This rearrangement joins TRBV18 to TRBJ2-3, with a tentative D call TRBD1 (6 bases). The CDR3 spans 15 residues. Germline lookup yields CDR1 KGHSH and CDR2 LQKENI. The V gene lost 3 bases and the J gene lost 2 bases, with 12 bases spanning the gap. The CDR3 protein is CASSPRRTDTDTQYF. CDR3 coding DNA: TGTGCCAGCTCACCCAGGAGGACAGACACAGATACGCAGTATTTT.